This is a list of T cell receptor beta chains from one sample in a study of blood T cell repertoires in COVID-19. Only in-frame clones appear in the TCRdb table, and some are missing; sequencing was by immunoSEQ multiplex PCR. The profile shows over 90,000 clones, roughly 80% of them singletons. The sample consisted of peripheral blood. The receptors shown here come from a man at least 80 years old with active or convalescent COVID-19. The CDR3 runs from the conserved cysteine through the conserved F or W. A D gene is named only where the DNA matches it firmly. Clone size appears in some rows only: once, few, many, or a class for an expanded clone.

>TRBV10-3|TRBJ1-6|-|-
CATSGAVDNSPLHF
TGTGCCACCTCTGGGGCCGTCGATAATTCACCCCTCCACTTT
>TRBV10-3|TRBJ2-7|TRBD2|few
CATVERGGNYEQYF
TGTGCCACCGTGGAGCGGGGAGGTAACTACGAGCAGTACTTC
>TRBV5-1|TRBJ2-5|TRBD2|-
CASSSRSGGETQYF
TGCGCCAGCAGCTCACGTAGCGGGGGGGAGACCCAGTACTTC
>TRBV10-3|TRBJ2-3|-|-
CAIGQVGTDTQYF
TGTGCCATCGGCCAGGTTGGCACAGATACGCAGTATTTT
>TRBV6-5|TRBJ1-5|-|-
CASSRGQNQPQHF
TGTGCCAGCAGCCGAGGACAGAATCAGCCCCAGCATTTT
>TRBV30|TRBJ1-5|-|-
CAWSATASSNQPQHF
TGTGCCTGGAGTGCGACAGCTTCTAGCAATCAGCCCCAGCATTTT
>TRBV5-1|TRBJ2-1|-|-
CASSLGVNEQFF
TGCGCCAGCAGCTTGGGCGTGAATGAGCAGTTCTTC
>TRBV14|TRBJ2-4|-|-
CASSQGGSYPPSGKNIQYF
TGTGCCAGCAGCCAAGGAGGGTCCTATCCACCCTCAGGCAAAAACATTCAGTACTTC
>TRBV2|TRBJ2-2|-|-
CASRENTGELFF
TGTGCCAGCCGAGAGAACACCGGGGAGCTGTTTTTT
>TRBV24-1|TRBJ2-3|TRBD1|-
CATSDPGTGDTDTQYF
TGTGCCACCAGTGATCCCGGGACAGGGGACACAGATACGCAGTATTTT
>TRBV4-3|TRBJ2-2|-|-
CASSQARAHRGALNTGELFF
TGCGCCAGCAGCCAAGCGCGGGCCCACCGGGGGGCCCTGAACACCGGGGAGCTGTTTTTT
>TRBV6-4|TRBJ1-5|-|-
CASSPEGGGTQPQHF
TGTGCCAGCAGTCCAGAAGGGGGGGGTACTCAGCCCCAGCATTTT
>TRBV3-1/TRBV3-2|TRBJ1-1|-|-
CASSLPGTLNTEAFF
TGTGCCAGCAGCCTACCAGGGACTCTGAACACTGAAGCTTTCTTT
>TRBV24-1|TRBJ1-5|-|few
CATSPVTSNQPQHF
TGTGCCACCAGTCCGGTTACGAGCAATCAGCCCCAGCATTTT
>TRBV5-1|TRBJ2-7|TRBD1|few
CASSLGQGSSYEQYF
TGCGCCAGCAGCTTGGGACAGGGGAGCTCCTACGAGCAGTACTTC
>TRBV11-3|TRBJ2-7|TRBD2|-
CASSFSGTSESYEQYF
TGTGCCAGCAGCTTCTCCGGGACTAGCGAATCCTACGAGCAGTACTTC
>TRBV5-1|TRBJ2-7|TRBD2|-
CASRLNSGPTYEQYF
TGCGCCAGCAGGTTGAATAGCGGGCCTACCTACGAGCAGTACTTC
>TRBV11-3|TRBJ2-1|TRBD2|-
CASSLSGGSYNEQFF
TGTGCCAGCAGCTTATCGGGGGGTTCCTACAATGAGCAGTTCTTC
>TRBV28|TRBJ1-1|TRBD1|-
CASSPRGRTAFF
TGTGCCAGCAGCCCCAGGGGGCGAACAGCTTTCTTT
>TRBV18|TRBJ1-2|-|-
CASSPGSGQDYGYTF
TGTGCCAGCTCACCCGGATCGGGACAAGACTATGGCTACACCTTC
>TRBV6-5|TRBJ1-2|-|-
CASTSANYGYTF
TGTGCCAGCACCTCAGCGAACTATGGCTACACCTTC
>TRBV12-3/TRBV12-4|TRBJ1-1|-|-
CASAFDMNTEAFF
TGTGCCAGCGCTTTCGACATGAACACTGAAGCTTTCTTT
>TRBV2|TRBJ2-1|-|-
CASSGNRPNEQFF
TGTGCCAGCAGTGGAAACAGGCCCAATGAGCAGTTCTTC
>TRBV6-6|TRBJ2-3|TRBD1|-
CASSSTGGPSTDTQYF
TGTGCCAGCAGTTCAACAGGGGGACCTAGCACAGATACGCAGTATTTT
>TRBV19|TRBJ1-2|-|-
CASFGTPTNYGYTF
TGTGCCAGTTTCGGGACACCTACTAACTATGGCTACACCTTC
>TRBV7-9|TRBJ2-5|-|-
CASSPQTGDLYYF
TGTGCCAGCAGCCCCCAGACGGGGGATCTGTATTACTTC
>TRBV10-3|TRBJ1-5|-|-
CAISESDRGGNQPQHF
TGTGCCATCAGTGAGTCCGATAGGGGTGGCAATCAGCCCCAGCATTTT
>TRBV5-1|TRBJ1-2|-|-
CASSFPPGEASTYGYTF
TGCGCCAGCAGCTTTCCTCCGGGGGAAGCCTCGACCTATGGCTACACCTTC
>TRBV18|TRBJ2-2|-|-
CASSRDGGETGELFF
TGTGCCAGCTCACGGGATGGCGGGGAGACCGGGGAGCTGTTTTTT
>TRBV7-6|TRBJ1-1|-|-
CASSLALEGRTEAFF
TGTGCCAGCAGCTTAGCCCTTGAGGGAAGGACTGAAGCTTTCTTT
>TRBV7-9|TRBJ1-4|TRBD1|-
CASSPGTGGWNEKLFF
TGTGCCAGCAGCCCCGGGACAGGGGGATGGAATGAAAAACTGTTTTTT
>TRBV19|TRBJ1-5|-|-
CASSIEAPSNQPQHF
TGTGCCAGTAGTATAGAAGCTCCTAGCAATCAGCCCCAGCATTTT
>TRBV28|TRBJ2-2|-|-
CASSPFPGAAGELFF
TGTGCCAGCAGTCCCTTCCCGGGTGCCGCCGGGGAGCTGTTTTTT
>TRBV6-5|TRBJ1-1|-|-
CASSYSWGVGTEAFF
TGTGCCAGCAGTTATTCCTGGGGGGTGGGCACTGAAGCTTTCTTT
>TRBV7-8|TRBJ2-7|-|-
CASSLGADSSYEQYF
TGTGCCAGCAGCTTAGGGGCAGACAGCTCCTACGAGCAGTACTTC
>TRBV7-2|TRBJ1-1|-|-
CASSLFPQNTEAFF
TGTGCCAGCAGCTTATTTCCCCAGAACACTGAAGCTTTCTTT
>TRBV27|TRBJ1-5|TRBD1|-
CASSLKARRGLSSNQPQHF
TGTGCCAGCAGTTTAAAAGCCCGCAGGGGGCTGTCGAGCAATCAGCCCCAGCATTTT
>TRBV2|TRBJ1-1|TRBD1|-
CASSPQGAYTEAFF
TGTGCCAGCAGTCCACAGGGGGCGTACACTGAAGCTTTCTTT
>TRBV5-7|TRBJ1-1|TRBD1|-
CATLTPGQGNLAAEAFF
TGTGCCACCTTAACCCCGGGACAGGGAAATCTCGCGGCTGAAGCTTTCTTT
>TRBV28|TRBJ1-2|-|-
CASSLSGRANYGYTF
TGTGCCAGCAGTTTATCGGGCAGGGCAAACTATGGCTACACCTTC
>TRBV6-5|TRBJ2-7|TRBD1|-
CASRRDRTYEQYF
TGTGCCAGCAGAAGGGACAGAACCTACGAGCAGTACTTC
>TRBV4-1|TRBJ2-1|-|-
CASSQEWGDLYNEQFF
TGCGCCAGCAGCCAAGAGTGGGGGGACCTGTACAATGAGCAGTTCTTC
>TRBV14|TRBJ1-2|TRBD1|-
CASSQARQGLGYTF
TGTGCCAGCAGCCAAGCCCGACAGGGCCTGGGCTACACCTTC
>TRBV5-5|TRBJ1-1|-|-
CASSLRGGGNTEAFF
TGTGCCAGCAGCTTGAGGGGCGGGGGAAACACTGAAGCTTTCTTT
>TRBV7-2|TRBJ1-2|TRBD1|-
CASSATGGIWTYGYTF
TGTGCCAGCAGCGCGACAGGGGGCATCTGGACTTATGGCTACACCTTC
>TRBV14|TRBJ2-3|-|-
CASSQARLADTQYF
TGTGCCAGCAGCCAAGCCCGACTAGCAGATACGCAGTATTTT
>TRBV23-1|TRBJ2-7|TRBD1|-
CASSPGQGIYPGEQYF
TGCGCCAGCAGTCCGGGACAGGGGATTTACCCTGGCGAGCAGTACTTC
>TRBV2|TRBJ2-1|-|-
CASSEGPEVYNEQFF
TGTGCCAGCAGTGAAGGCCCGGAGGTCTACAATGAGCAGTTCTTC
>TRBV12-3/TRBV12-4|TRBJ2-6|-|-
CASRSSGANVLTF
TGTGCCAGCAGGAGCTCTGGGGCCAACGTCCTGACTTTC
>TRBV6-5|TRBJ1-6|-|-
CAVRSSNSPLHF
TGTGCGGTCAGGTCCTCTAATTCACCCCTCCACTTT
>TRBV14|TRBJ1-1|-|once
CASSQSGINTEAFF
TGTGCCAGCAGCCAATCGGGGATTAACACTGAAGCTTTCTTT
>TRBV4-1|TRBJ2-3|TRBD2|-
CASSPTPVTSGATTEDTQYF
TGCGCCAGCAGCCCAACGCCCGTGACTAGCGGGGCAACCACGGAGGATACGCAGTATTTT
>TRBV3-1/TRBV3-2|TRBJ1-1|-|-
CASSQAAQGGTEAFF
TGTGCCAGCAGCCAGGCTGCTCAGGGTGGCACTGAAGCTTTCTTT